This TCR beta chain was sequenced during a study of Ad26.COV2.S vaccination and SARS-CoV-2 variants (dated by TCRdb to the early 2020s). Background for the entire study: Donors in the vaccine arm were drawn from COV1001, a phase I-IIa trial of Ad26.COV2.S in healthy adults that was multicentre, randomized, double-blind and placebo-controlled. Dosing of Ad26.COV2.S was intramuscular, at either 5x10^10 or 1x10^11 viral particles, delivered as one shot or as two shots spaced 56 days apart. The specificity and breadth of SARS-CoV-2-reactive T cell receptors after Ad26.COV2.S vaccination were assessed by TCRbeta repertoire sequencing. A total of roughly 32 samples were included in the TCR-sequenced set, comprising roughly 19 Ad26.COV2.S vaccine recipients, 5 placebo recipients and 8 SARS-CoV-2 convalescent individuals. Trial participants were randomized into five groups of five, in which low-dose or high-dose Ad26.COV2.S was given once or twice, or placebo was given on both occasions. Investigators remained blinded to trial group allocation during experiments and outcome assessment. Findings and caveats that apply to the study as a whole: The authors noted that the TCR breadth and depth analyses may have underestimated total T cell responses. After vaccination, spike-specific CD8+ and CD4+ T cell responses were reported to show substantial breadth. The study lacked the statistical power to compare responses across vaccine doses or regimens. Ad26.COV2.S recipients had higher spike-specific TCR breadth than placebo recipients (P = 0.0014). Vaccine and placebo recipients had comparable non-spike TCR breadth, which fits with the vaccine containing only spike.

The immunoSEQ Assay was the method used to sequence TCRbeta CDR3 regions. After extraction, genomic DNA underwent amplification by bias-controlled multiplex PCR, followed by high-throughput sequencing. As for how the authors treated the data: To quantify the absolute abundance of each unique TCRbeta CDR3 region, sequences were collapsed and filtered. Usable DNA was measured by amplifying reference genes present in all nucleated cells, and TCRbeta template counts were normalized to that usable DNA to estimate T cell fraction. Repertoire TCRs were annotated as SARS-CoV-2-specific by exact matching of V gene, CDR3 amino acid sequence and J gene to a known reactive TCR set. The reference SARS-CoV-2 TCR set was obtained from MIRA and was filtered for enrichment in COVID-19-positive ImmuneCODE repertoires, whereby public or cross-reactive TCRs were removed. Using the MIRA antigens, annotated TCRs were further analysed by specific ORF or by position within an ORF. Depth was the summed frequency of annotated unique rearrangements, while breadth was defined as annotated unique rearrangements over total unique productive rearrangements. Group comparisons of TCR breadth used two-sided Wilcoxon rank-sum tests. TCRdb carries this immuneACCESS record with in-frame sequences only. Its versions omit some clonotypes, under half of them owing to an unresolved V gene in the studies checked, with the rest unexplained. V and J calls and clone size are as listed in that table; D and trimming were resolved from the DNA. The sample table records around 300,000 clones; under 90% of these occur just once. Approximately 5.8% of the sample is taken by the ten largest.

In the case of this clone: No antigen is known for it. Base qualities were left out, and no much larger clone turns up one base away.

There are 14 amino acids in the CDR3, from cysteine to phenylalanine inclusive. Kept here is only the CDR3 DNA, which spans 42 bases and is read in frame from base 1. V and J lose 8 bases and 2 bases, and a span of 15 bases separates them. CDR1 and CDR2 are drawn from the germline V gene (reference sequence): SEHNR, FQNEAQ. The treatment or condition label here, explained by the study, means: 15 to 20 received Ad26.COV2.S at low or high dose, single or two shots; five or six received placebo; per-sample allocation not given. For vaccine and placebo recipients, repertoires were sequenced using samples collected on day 63 after the first injection. Cohort 1b enrolled 25 or so adults aged 18-55 years at a single site in Boston, USA, between 29 July and 7 August 2020. As a vaccine, Ad26.COV2.S was a replication-incompetent adenovirus type 26 vector that expressed a prefusion-stabilized SARS-CoV-2 spike protein derived from the original Wuhan strain.

The rearrangement joined TRBV7-9 to TRBJ1-2, with no reliable assignment of the D segment. The sequencing here drew on peripheral blood, taken in a trial of Ad26.COV2.S vaccine versus placebo. The source is a person aged 18-65 years who received the Ad26.COV2.S COVID-19 vaccine or a placebo. The nucleotide sequence is given as TGTGCCAGCTCAGATGGTTGGGGAAACTATGGCTACACCTTC. Its coded protein is CASSDGWGNYGYTF.